This TCR beta chain was recovered during a study of blood T cell repertoires in COVID-19. Study-level information: Some COVID-19 samples were acute and others convalescent; all came from the United States, Italy and Spain. PBMCs, B-cell-depleted T cells, or T cells provided the cDNA or gDNA that made up the material.

This CDR3 is 11 amino acids long. CDR1 MNHEY and CDR2 SMNVEV come from the germline V gene (reference sequence). Trimming removed 6 bases from V and 6 bases from J, with 9 bases in between. Seattle patients were enrolled while actively infected and followed longitudinally. Original processing notes: Counts of nucleated cells, estimated from reference gene primer amplification, were obtained. Assay used: immunoSEQ multiplex PCR; TCRdb lists only in-frame clones, some missing. V, J and clone size were drawn from that table, and D and trimming were deduced from the DNA. Of about 100,000 clones in the sample, around 87% were seen once.

The chain joins TRBV27 to TRBJ2-7; D remains ambiguous. This clonotype was sampled from a woman in her forties or fifties with COVID-19, enrolled during active disease. The sequenced sample consisted of peripheral blood. The CDR3 region has the DNA TGTGCCAGCAGCTCTCGTGTCGAGCAGTACTTC. It encodes CASSSRVEQYF.